The 5 T cell receptor beta chains below all came from one sample that was sequenced in a study of early T cells in non-severe SARS-CoV-2 infection. TCRdb reanalysed the 5' RACE reads using MiXCR and keeps one entry per CDR3 protein. The table has 65,000 to 75,000 distinct CDR3 sequences, around a tenth seen once; the top ten hold around 4%. Sequencing was carried out using whole blood. Receptor source: an adult who was a healthcare worker with PCR-confirmed SARS-CoV-2 infection or an uninfected control (not recorded which).

This clonotype was observed many times. The chain couples TRBV29-1 to TRBJ2-3; 7 positions match TRBD2. The junction had 3 bases not matched to a gene; V was cut back by 3 bases and J by 0 bases. This CDR3 has 14 residues. Germline CDR1 SQVTM, CDR2 ANQGSEA. The DNA of the CDR3 is TGCAGCGTTGAGAGGGACTACAGCACAGATACGCAGTATTTT. Its translation: CSVERDYSTDTQYF.

The chain combines TRBV19 with TRBJ2-1; 9 bases map to TRBD2. The CDR3 is 14 amino acids. CDR1 is LNHDA and CDR2 is SQIVND in the germline V gene (reference sequence). After removal of 5 bases from V and 3 bases from J, the junction contained 2 bases not matched to a gene. CDR3 region: CASSEAGGYNEQFF. CDR3 nucleotide sequence: TGTGCCAGTAGTGAAGCGGGGGGCTACAATGAGCAGTTCTTC.

With regard to this clonotype: A read error may account for a junction end that differs from germline. This chain links TRBV7-7 with TRBJ1-3; a possible D gene is TRBD1 (6 bases). The CDR3 runs 13 residues. CDR1 and CDR2 from the germline V gene are SSHAT and FNYEAQ (reference sequence). CDR3 bases: TGTGCTAGCAGCGCCGGACAGGGAAACACCATATATTTT. Amino acids: CASSAGQGNTIYF.

Ten or more counts support this clonotype. V gene TRBV7-9 combines with J gene TRBJ2-7; D uncertain. Trimming took 3 bases from V and 2 from J, leaving 5 bases between them. The CDR3 extends over 12 amino acids. Per the germline V gene, CDR1 is SEHNR and CDR2 is FQNEAQ (reference sequence). The CDR3 region is CASSLAAYEQYF. The CDR3 bases are TGTGCCAGCAGCTTGGCAGCCTACGAGCAGTACTTC. Variable domain in full (rest from reference TRBV7-9 and TRBJ2-7): DTGVSQNPRHKITKRGQNVTFRCDPISEHNRLYWYRQTLGQGPEFLTYFQNEAQLEKSRLLSDRFSAERPKGSFSTLEIQRTEQGDSAMYLCASSLAAYEQYFGPGTRLTVT.

This clonotype was recorded at least ten times. The rearrangement links TRBV7-3 to TRBJ2-7; 11 bases align to TRBD2. After removal of 5 bases from V and 7 bases from J, the junction contained 13 bases not matched to a gene. The CDR3 totals 16 residues. Germline CDR1 is SGHTA and CDR2 is FQGTGA. The chain's CDR3 is CASSHNLAGGSYEQYF. CDR3 bases: TGTGCCAGCAGCCATAATCTAGCGGGAGGCTCTTATGAGCAGTACTTC. Full variable domain (rest looked up from reference TRBV7-3 and TRBJ2-7): GAGVSQTPSNKVTEKGKYVELRCDPISGHTALYWYRQSLGQGPEFLIYFQGTGAADDSGLPNDRFFAVRPEGSVSTLKIQRTERGDSAVYLCASSHNLAGGSYEQYFGPGTRLTVT.